The rows below give T cell receptor beta chains drawn from one sample of a study of patients and donors after allogeneic stem cell transplantation. Via MiXCR, TCRdb re-called the RT-PCR reads, giving one row per CDR3 protein. The repertoire holds about 410,000 distinct CDR3 sequences, with 16% as singletons. Source material: blood, either unsorted or a sorted T cell fraction (not recorded which). These receptors were collected from a human donor who was either an allogeneic HSCT recipient or a stem cell or donor lymphocyte infusion donor (not recorded which). It is not recorded whose cells these are; they may come from a transplant donor. Both conserved end residues are part of each CDR3. A D gene is named only where the DNA matches it firmly. Size is stated for part of the rows, as once, few or many counts, or as a class when the clone is expanded.

J gene | D gene | V gene | clone size | CDR3 protein | CDR3 DNA
TRBJ2-1 | NA | TRBV28 | many | CASSLRPGEQFF | TGTGCCAGCAGTCTGCGACCGGGTGAGCAGTTCTTC
TRBJ1-2 | NA | TRBV7-9 | NA | CASSLEGGTFNGYTF | TGTGCCAGCAGCTTAGAAGGAGGGACCTTTAATGGCTACACCTTC
TRBJ2-7 | NA | TRBV5-1 | NA | CASSTDSCYEQYF | TGCGCCAGCAGCACGGACAGTTGCTACGAGCAGTACTTC
TRBJ2-7 | TRBD2 | TRBV20-1 | few | CSAAPLAGEPYEQYF | TGCAGTGCTGCGCCCTTGGCGGGAGAACCCTACGAGCAGTACTTC
TRBJ2-5 | NA | TRBV5-1 | NA | CASRGAGTQYF | TGCGCCAGCAGGGGCGCAGGGACCCAGTACTTC
TRBJ2-7 | NA | TRBV9 | NA | CASSPFLGVHEQYF | TGTGCCAGCAGCCCATTCCTGGGTGTTCACGAGCAGTACTTC
TRBJ2-6 | TRBD1 | TRBV11-1 | NA | CASSLAGDRGFSGANVLTF | TGTGCCAGCAGCTTAGCGGGGGACAGGGGTTTCTCTGGGGCCAACGTCCTGACTTTC
TRBJ2-3 | NA | TRBV29-1 | few | CSVEVLSTDTQYF | TGCAGCGTTGAAGTGCTTAGCACAGATACGCAGTATTTT
TRBJ2-5 | TRBD2 | TRBV20-1 | NA | CSAPTSDPGIQETQYF | TGCAGTGCACCTACTAGCGACCCGGGGATACAAGAGACCCAGTACTTC
TRBJ2-5 | NA | TRBV6-2/TRBV6-3 | few | CATKGGQETQYF | TGTGCCACAAAGGGGGGCCAAGAGACCCAGTACTTC
TRBJ1-1 | NA | TRBV29-1 | few | CSVHQQGKGKTEAFF | TGCAGCGTCCACCAGCAGGGCAAGGGGAAAACTGAAGCTTTCTTT
TRBJ2-2 | TRBD2 | TRBV5-1 | NA | CASSWNDKGLAGGGTGELFF | TGCGCCAGCAGCTGGAACGACAAGGGACTAGCGGGGGGAGGCACCGGGGAGCTGTTTTTT
TRBJ1-1 | NA | TRBV20-1 | few | CSAPRGLNTEAFF | TGCAGTGCCCCCCGGGGTTTGAACACTGAAGCTTTCTTT
TRBJ2-2 | NA | TRBV7-2 | NA | CASSLGLFANTGELFF | TGTGCCAGCAGCCTAGGACTATTCGCGAACACCGGGGAGCTGTTTTTT
TRBJ2-7 | NA | TRBV7-9 | NA | CASSPNILTSSYEQYF | TGTGCCAGCAGCCCCAATATCTTGACTAGCTCCTACGAGCAGTACTTC
TRBJ2-3 | TRBD1 | TRBV18 | NA | CASSPREGGTITDTQYF | TGTGCCAGCTCACCACGGGAAGGGGGCACTATTACAGATACGCAGTATTTT
TRBJ1-1 | NA | TRBV4-2 | many | CASSREGMNTEAFF | TGTGCCAGCAGCCGAGAGGGGATGAACACTGAAGCTTTCTTT
TRBJ2-2 | NA | TRBV12-3/TRBV12-4 | NA | CASSWGTVTYTGELFF | TGTGCCAGCAGTTGGGGGACGGTCACCTACACCGGGGAGCTGTTTTTT
TRBJ2-7 | TRBD1 | TRBV5-1 | many | CASSLTGTGGHEQYF | TGCGCCAGCAGCTTGACCGGGACAGGGGGCCACGAGCAGTACTTC
TRBJ2-1 | NA | TRBV5-1 | NA | CASSLVFRGPVYNEQFF | TGCGCCAGCAGCTTGGTGTTTCGGGGGCCCGTCTACAATGAGCAGTTCTTC
TRBJ2-3 | TRBD2 | TRBV28 | NA | CASSLPGLAVGDTQYF | TGTGCCAGCAGTTTACCCGGACTAGCGGTAGGGGATACGCAGTATTTT
TRBJ2-1 | TRBD2 | TRBV11-2 | many | CASSPGLAEKVEQFF | TGTGCCAGCAGCCCCGGACTAGCGGAGAAGGTTGAGCAGTTCTTC
TRBJ2-5 | TRBD2 | TRBV5-1 | few | CASSRREEETQYF | TGCGCCAGCAGTAGGCGGGAGGAAGAGACCCAGTACTTC
TRBJ1-2 | TRBD1 | TRBV28 | many | CASSPAQGRRGYTF | TGTGCCAGCAGTCCAGCACAGGGGCGCAGGGGCTACACCTTC
TRBJ2-7 | NA | TRBV4-3 | many | CASSQSVRLIYEQYF | TGCGCCAGCAGCCAATCAGTGAGGCTCATCTACGAGCAGTACTTC
TRBJ2-3 | TRBD1 | TRBV12-3/TRBV12-4 | few | CASSPDRGGHTQYF | TGTGCCAGCAGCCCCGACAGGGGAGGACATACGCAGTATTTT
TRBJ2-2 | NA | TRBV5-6 | NA | CASSLFFGTKPNTGELFF | TGTGCCAGCAGCTTGTTTTTCGGGACCAAACCCAACACCGGGGAGCTGTTTTTT
TRBJ2-1 | NA | TRBV4-1 | NA | CASSQIFAGEQFF | TGCGCCAGCAGCCAGATCTTCGCGGGTGAGCAGTTCTTC
TRBJ2-7 | NA | TRBV4-3 | few | CASSQDLSTYEQYF | TGCGCCAGCAGCCAAGATCTCTCGACCTACGAGCAGTACTTC
TRBJ1-6 | NA | TRBV6-1 | NA | CASSKMSSYNSPLHF | TGTGCCAGCAGTAAGATGAGCTCCTATAATTCACCCCTCCACTTT
TRBJ1-1 | NA | TRBV12-3/TRBV12-4 | few | CASSFVPNTEAFF | TGTGCCAGCAGTTTTGTCCCGAACACTGAAGCTTTCTTT
TRBJ2-5 | NA | TRBV9 | NA | CASSALPGPLGETQYF | TGTGCCAGCAGCGCACTACCGGGACCCCTGGGAGAGACCCAGTACTTC
TRBJ1-2 | NA | TRBV5-1 | NA | CASSLAAGINYGYTF | TGCGCCAGCAGCTTGGCCGCGGGGATAAACTATGGCTACACCTTC
TRBJ2-7 | NA | TRBV5-6 | few | CASSLALSLQTNYEQYF | TGTGCCAGCAGCTTGGCCCTAAGTCTACAGACTAACTACGAGCAGTACTTC
TRBJ1-4 | NA | TRBV18 | few | CASSPVMTSTNEKLFF | TGTGCCAGCTCACCGGTCATGACTTCAACTAATGAAAAACTGTTTTTT
TRBJ1-5 | TRBD1 | TRBV4-1 | NA | CASSQLEGQGNQPQHF | TGCGCCAGCAGCCAATTGGAGGGACAGGGCAATCAGCCCCAGCATTTT
TRBJ2-7 | TRBD2 | TRBV12-3/TRBV12-4 | many | CASSPLAGAHYEQYF | TGTGCCAGCAGCCCGCTAGCGGGGGCTCACTACGAGCAGTACTTC
TRBJ2-1 | NA | TRBV7-9 | many | CASSPTVTYNEQFF | TGTGCCAGCAGCCCCACGGTGACCTACAATGAGCAGTTCTTC
TRBJ2-3 | NA | TRBV7-2 | NA | CASSLWARAATDTQYF | TGTGCCAGCAGCTTATGGGCCCGGGCGGCCACAGATACGCAGTATTTT
TRBJ1-1 | NA | TRBV20-1 | many | CSAVQDYSTEAFF | TGCAGTGCTGTACAGGATTACTCCACTGAAGCTTTCTTT
TRBJ1-2 | NA | TRBV19 | NA | CASSDPGYGYTF | TGTGCCAGTAGTGACCCAGGGTATGGCTACACCTTC
TRBJ2-2 | NA | TRBV29-1 | NA | CSVGSVGNTGELFF | TGCAGCGTTGGATCCGTCGGGAACACCGGGGAGCTGTTTTTT
TRBJ2-7 | TRBD1 | TRBV18 | NA | CASSPPSRQGYEQYF | TGTGCCAGCTCACCACCGTCGCGACAGGGGTACGAGCAGTACTTC
TRBJ2-2 | NA | TRBV11-3 | once | CASSSQITGELFF | TGTGCCAGCAGCTCGCAGATCACCGGGGAGCTGTTTTTT
TRBJ2-3 | NA | TRBV7-3 | NA | CASGLQEVGADTQYF | TGTGCCAGCGGCTTGCAGGAGGTTGGAGCAGATACGCAGTATTTT